This TCR beta chain is from a study of early T cells in non-severe SARS-CoV-2 infection. This clonotype was recorded a few times. In TCRdb, the 5' RACE reads were re-called with MiXCR into one record per CDR3 protein. The sample shows about 76,000 distinct CDR3 sequences, approximately 11% of them seen only once. J gave up 8 bases and V 4 bases, and 7 bases lay outside the gene matches. CDR3 length: 14 amino acids. Per the germline V gene, CDR1 is SGHRS and CDR2 is YFSETQ. The V gene is TRBV5-1, the J gene TRBJ2-2, with 8 bases that match TRBD1. The source material was whole blood. This TCR was recovered from an adult who was a healthcare worker with PCR-confirmed SARS-CoV-2 infection or an uninfected control (not recorded which). The CDR3 bases are TGCGCCAGCAGCACGGGACAGGCCCCGGGGGAGCTGTTTTTT. It codes for CASSTGQAPGELFF.